One sample yielded the 18 T cell receptor beta chains listed below, sequenced in a study of early T cells in non-severe SARS-CoV-2 infection. TCRdb used MiXCR to reprocess the 5' RACE reads, holding one entry per CDR3 protein. The profile covers tens of thousands of distinct CDR3 sequences, with under 13% appearing a single time and 8% to 10% taken by the ten largest. Sequenced material: whole blood. All receptors come from an adult who was a healthcare worker with PCR-confirmed SARS-CoV-2 infection or an uninfected control (not recorded which).

This clonotype was counted ten times or more. CDR3 bases: TGCGCCAGCAGCCTCGAAGGGAGCGCTATGGGTGAGCAGTTCTTC. Amino acid sequence: CASSLEGSAMGEQFF. V gene TRBV4-3 combines with J gene TRBJ2-1; possibly TRBD2 for D (5 bases). Germline V gene data show CDR1 as LGHNA and CDR2 as YSLEER. The germline V and J ends were trimmed by 4 bases and 9 bases, with 19 bases remaining between them. This CDR3 has 15 amino acids.

This clonotype was observed a few times. V is TRBV7-2 and J is TRBJ2-7; TRBD2 might be the D (5 bases). Per germline, CDR1 SGHTA and CDR2 FQGNSA. V shed 2 bases and J shed 1 base, with 12 bases lying between them. This CDR3 is built from 15 residues. CDR3 in amino acids: CASSLIMSGSYEQYF. The DNA for the CDR3 is TGTGCCAGCAGCTTAATCATGAGCGGATCCTACGAGCAGTACTTC.

This clonotype was seen a handful of times. The J gene is TRBJ2-7, the V gene TRBV10-2; 7 bases agree with TRBD1. V lost 6 bases, J lost 4 bases, and 9 bases stayed unmatched. The CDR3 length is 14 residues. Germline-derived CDR1 and CDR2 are WSHSY and SAAADI. The CDR3 is CASSLAGTEYEQYF. CDR3 DNA: TGCGCCAGCAGCCTTGCCGGGACAGAATACGAGCAGTACTTC.

Ten or more counts support this clonotype. The DNA of the CDR3 is TGCGCCAGCAGCCAAGATGGCGACTGGAATGAAAAACTGTTTTTT. This translates into CASSQDGDWNEKLFF. The chain joins TRBV4-3 to TRBJ1-4; D is unresolved. The V and J ends lost 0 bases and 5 bases respectively, with 10 bases between them. The CDR3 loop spans 15 amino acids. Germline V gene lookup returns CDR1 LGHNA and CDR2 YSLEER.

This chain joins TRBV7-9 and TRBJ2-7; 7 nucleotides agree with TRBD1. The CDR3 covers 13 residues. With V trimmed by 6 bases and J by 2 bases, 4 bases remained unmatched. Germline CDR1 reads SEHNR; CDR2 reads FQNEAQ (reference sequence). CDR3: CASSTGTAYEQYF. The CDR3 nucleotides read TGTGCCAGCAGTACCGGGACAGCCTACGAGCAGTACTTC.

This clonotype was seen only a few times. This chain connects TRBV7-8 to TRBJ1-6; D is perhaps TRBD1 (6 bases). Germline assignment: CDR1 SGHVS and CDR2 FQNEAQ. Trimming took off 3 bases at V and 10 bases at J, with 13 bases between the two ends. The CDR3 is 14 amino acids. CDR3 bases: TGTGCCAGCAGCTTGACAGGCGGGTTCTCACCCCTCCACTTT. This codes for CASSLTGGFSPLHF.

There are many counts of this clonotype. The chain employs TRBV20-1 and TRBJ1-6; 11 nucleotides agree with TRBD1. Germline CDR1 and CDR2: DFQATT and SNEGSKA (reference sequence). The V segment lost 4 bases and the J segment 10 bases; nucleotides outside the gene matches: 6. This CDR3 is 14 amino acids long. The CDR3 is CSATTGTGGSPLHF. The CDR3 region has the DNA TGCAGTGCTACAACCGGGACAGGGGGATCACCCCTCCACTTT.

This clonotype was recorded many times. This sequence joins TRBV6-2 or TRBV6-3 and TRBJ1-5, with a weak D call TRBD1 (5 bases). The CDR3 sequence is 13 residues long. The V gene's germline CDR1 is MNHEY and CDR2 SVGEGT. V dropped 7 bases and J dropped 5 bases, with 12 bases sitting between them. In DNA, the CDR3 is TGTGCCAGCATCCGGGGACGAGATCAGCCCCAGCATTTT. Amino acids: CASIRGRDQPQHF.

This clonotype was found many times. The chain recombines TRBV2 with TRBJ2-7; D may be TRBD1 (6 bases). Germline CDR1 reads SNHLY; CDR2 reads FYNNEI. The CDR3 runs to 14 residues. Trimming cost V 9 bases and J 3 bases, with 18 bases left between them. For the CDR3, the DNA is TGTGCCAGAGCAAAGGGACAAGACAACTACGAGCAGTACTTC. Its translation: CARAKGQDNYEQYF.

For this clonotype: The conserved closing phenylalanine or tryptophan is absent in this CDR3, likely reflecting a read error. The V gene is TRBV14, the J gene TRBJ2-7, with a tentative D call TRBD2 (6 bases). There are 13 residues in the CDR3. The germline V gene encodes CDR1 SGHDN and CDR2 FVKESK. Trimming shortened V by 3 bases and J by 5 bases, and 11 bases separated the two germline ends. CDR3 residues: CASSHWLADEQYL. The CDR3 region has the DNA TGTGCCAGCAGCCATTGGTTAGCGGACGAGCAGTACCTC.

This clonotype was seen repeatedly, ten times or more. This chain connects TRBV6-5 to TRBJ1-6; no firm D call. The CDR3 length is 15 residues. The germline V gene encodes CDR1 MNHEY and CDR2 SVGAGI. With 0 bases removed from V and 8 bases from J, the gap between germline ends came to 11 bases. The CDR3 reads CASSYSRQNDSPLHF. The CDR3 region has the DNA TGTGCCAGCAGTTACTCCCGGCAGAATGATTCACCCCTCCACTTT.

The chain is built from TRBV25-1 and TRBJ1-2; 7 bases fit TRBD1. This CDR3 has 13 residues. With 4 bases clipped from V and 4 bases from J, the junction kept 3 bases outside the gene matches. Germline assignment: CDR1 MGHDK and CDR2 SYGVNS. This CDR3 is CASSGGTAYGYTF. The CDR3 DNA sequence: TGTGCCAGCAGTGGAGGGACAGCCTATGGCTACACCTTC.

The table lists this clonotype with many counts. The chain employs TRBV5-1 and TRBJ2-1; D uncertain. Germline V gene data show CDR1 as SGHRS and CDR2 as YFSETQ. The length of the CDR3 is 16 residues. Trimming stripped 0 bases from V and 0 bases from J, with 10 bases between. The CDR3 sequence: CASSLGARSSYNEQFF. The CDR3 DNA follows: TGCGCCAGCAGCTTGGGGGCTAGAAGCTCCTACAATGAGCAGTTCTTC.

In this sample, this clonotype turned up a few times. The J gene is TRBJ2-7, the V gene TRBV5-1; D is unclear. CDR1 SGHRS and CDR2 YFSETQ come from the germline V gene. There are 15 residues in the CDR3. V lost 0 bases to trimming and J lost 1 base, with 11 bases between them. CDR3 protein: CASSLGQAGSYEQYF. CDR3 bases: TGCGCCAGCAGCTTGGGGCAAGCAGGTTCCTACGAGCAGTACTTC.

Ten or more counts support this clonotype. J is TRBJ1-4 and V is TRBV4-2; D perhaps matches TRBD1 (5 bases). Between the trimmed V and J ends, which lost 2 bases and 1 base, there was a span of 11 bases. CDR3 length: 16 residues. Germline V gives CDR1 LGHNA, CDR2 YNFKEQ. CDR3 DNA: TGTGCCAGCAGCCAACGCCGGGGACTAACTAATGAAAAACTGTTTTTT. This sequence encodes CASSQRRGLTNEKLFF.

In its sample, this clonotype was seen many times. The CDR3 spells CASSPPGSNQPQHF. The CDR3 nucleotides are TGTGCCAGCTCACCACCCGGGAGCAATCAGCCCCAGCATTTT. The chain joins TRBV18 to TRBJ1-5; no reliable D call. With 0 bases removed from V and 1 base from J, the gap between germline ends came to 4 bases. This CDR3 contains 14 residues. Germline loops: CDR1 KGHSH, CDR2 LQKENI.

For this clonotype: This clone may be a read error of a much larger clone one base away. The chain couples TRBV2 to TRBJ2-7, with 10 positions matching TRBD1. V gave up 10 bases and J gave up 0 bases; unmatched junction bases: 6. CDR3 length: 14 residues. The germline V gene has CDR1 SNHLY and CDR2 FYNNEI. The CDR3 DNA is TGTGCCATCACGGGACAGGGGAGCTCCTACGAGCAGTACTTC. This encodes CAITGQGSSYEQYF.

This clonotype has a count of ten or more. The V call is TRBV20-1, the J call TRBJ1-1; 7 bases line up with TRBD1. Germline V gene lookup returns CDR1 DFQATT and CDR2 SNEGSKA (reference sequence). V was clipped by 3 bases and J by 3 bases; unmatched bases: 7. The CDR3 runs 14 residues. CDR3 loop: CSAREGGRDTEAFF. The CDR3, as DNA: TGCAGTGCTAGGGAAGGGGGCCGGGACACTGAAGCTTTCTTT.